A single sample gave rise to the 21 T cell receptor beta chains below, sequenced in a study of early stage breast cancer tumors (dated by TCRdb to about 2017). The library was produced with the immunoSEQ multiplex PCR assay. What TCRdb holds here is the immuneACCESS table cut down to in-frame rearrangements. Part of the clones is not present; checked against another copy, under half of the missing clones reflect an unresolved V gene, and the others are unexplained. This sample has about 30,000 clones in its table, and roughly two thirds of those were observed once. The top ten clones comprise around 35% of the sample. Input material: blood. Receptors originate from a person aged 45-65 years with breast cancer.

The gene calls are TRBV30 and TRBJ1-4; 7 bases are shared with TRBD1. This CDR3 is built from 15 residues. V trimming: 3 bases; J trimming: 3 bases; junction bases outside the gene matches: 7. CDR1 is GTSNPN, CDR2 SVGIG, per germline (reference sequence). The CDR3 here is CAWSKGTVANEKLFF. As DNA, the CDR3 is TGTGCCTGGAGCAAAGGGACAGTGGCTAATGAAAAACTGTTTTTT.

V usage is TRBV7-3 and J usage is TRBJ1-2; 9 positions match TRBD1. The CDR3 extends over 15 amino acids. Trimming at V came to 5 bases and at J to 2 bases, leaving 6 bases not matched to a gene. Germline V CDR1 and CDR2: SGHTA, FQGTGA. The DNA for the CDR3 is TGTGCCAGCAGCCTTACCGGGACAGGGAACTATGGCTACACCTTC. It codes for CASSLTGTGNYGYTF.

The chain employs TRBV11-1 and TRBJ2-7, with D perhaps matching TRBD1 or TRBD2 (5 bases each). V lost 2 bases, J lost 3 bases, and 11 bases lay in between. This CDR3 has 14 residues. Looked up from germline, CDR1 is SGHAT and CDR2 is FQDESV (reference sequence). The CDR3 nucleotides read TGTGCCAGCAGCTTACCGGGGCTTGACTACGAGCAGTACTTC. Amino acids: CASSLPGLDYEQYF.

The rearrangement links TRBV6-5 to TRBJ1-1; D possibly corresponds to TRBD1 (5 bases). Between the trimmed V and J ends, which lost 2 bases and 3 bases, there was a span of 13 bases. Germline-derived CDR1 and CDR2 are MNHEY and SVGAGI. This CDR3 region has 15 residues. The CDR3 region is CASSYEERGDTEAFF. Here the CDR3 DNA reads TGTGCCAGCAGTTACGAGGAAAGGGGCGACACTGAAGCTTTCTTT.

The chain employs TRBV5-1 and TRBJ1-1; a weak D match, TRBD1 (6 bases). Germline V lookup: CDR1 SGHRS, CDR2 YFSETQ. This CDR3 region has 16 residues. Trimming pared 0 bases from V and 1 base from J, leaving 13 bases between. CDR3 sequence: CASSLGQGRWNTEAFF. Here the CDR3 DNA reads TGCGCCAGCAGCTTGGGGCAGGGGAGGTGGAACACTGAAGCTTTCTTT.

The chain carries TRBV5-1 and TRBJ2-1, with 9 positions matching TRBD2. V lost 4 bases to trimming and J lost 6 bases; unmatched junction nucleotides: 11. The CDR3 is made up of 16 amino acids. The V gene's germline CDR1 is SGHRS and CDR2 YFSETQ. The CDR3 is CASSPGAAGGPNEQFF. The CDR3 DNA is TGCGCCAGCAGCCCAGGGGCGGCGGGAGGGCCCAATGAGCAGTTCTTC.

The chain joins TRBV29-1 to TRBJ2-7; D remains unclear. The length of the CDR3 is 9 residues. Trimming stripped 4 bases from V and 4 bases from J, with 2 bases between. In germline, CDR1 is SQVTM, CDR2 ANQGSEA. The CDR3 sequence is CSVVYEQYF. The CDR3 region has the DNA TGCAGCGTTGTTTACGAGCAGTACTTC.

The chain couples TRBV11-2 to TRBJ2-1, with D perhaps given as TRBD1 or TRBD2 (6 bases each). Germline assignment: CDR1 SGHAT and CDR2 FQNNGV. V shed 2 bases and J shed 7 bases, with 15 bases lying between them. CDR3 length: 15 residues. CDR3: CASSLRTEGGNEQFF. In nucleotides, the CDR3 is TGTGCCAGCAGCTTACGTACGGAGGGGGGAAATGAGCAGTTCTTC.

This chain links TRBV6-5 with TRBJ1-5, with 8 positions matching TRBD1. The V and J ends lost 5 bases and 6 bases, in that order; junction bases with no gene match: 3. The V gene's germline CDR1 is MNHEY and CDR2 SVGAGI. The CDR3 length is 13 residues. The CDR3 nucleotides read TGTGCCAGCAGTCCAGGGGGCGGTCAGCCCCAGCATTTT. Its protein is CASSPGGGQPQHF.

As DNA, the CDR3 is TGTGCCAGCAGCCAATACGGACTTAACACTGAAGCTTTCTTT. Amino acid sequence: CASSQYGLNTEAFF. The chain links TRBV13 to TRBJ1-1; D gene ambiguous. The V gene's germline CDR1 is PRHDT and CDR2 FYEKMQ (reference sequence). The ends were cut back, 5 bases at V and 2 bases at J, with 12 bases in the middle. The CDR3 loop spans 14 amino acids.

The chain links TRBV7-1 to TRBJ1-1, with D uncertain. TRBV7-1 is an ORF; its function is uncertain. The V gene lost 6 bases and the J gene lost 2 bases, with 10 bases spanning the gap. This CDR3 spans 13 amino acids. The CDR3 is CASSSRVNTEAFF. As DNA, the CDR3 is TGTGCCAGCAGTTCGAGGGTTAACACTGAAGCTTTCTTT.

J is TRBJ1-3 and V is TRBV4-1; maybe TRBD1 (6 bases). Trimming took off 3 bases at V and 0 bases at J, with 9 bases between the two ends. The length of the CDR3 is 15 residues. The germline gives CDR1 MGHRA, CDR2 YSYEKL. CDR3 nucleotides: TGCGCCAGCAGCCACGGACAGTTCTCTGGAAACACCATATATTTT. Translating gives CASSHGQFSGNTIYF.

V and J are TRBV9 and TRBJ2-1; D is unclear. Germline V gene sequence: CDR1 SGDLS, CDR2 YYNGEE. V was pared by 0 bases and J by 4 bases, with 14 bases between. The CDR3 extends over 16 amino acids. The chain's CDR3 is CASSVDSRDGYNEQFF. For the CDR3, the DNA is TGTGCCAGCAGCGTAGATAGTAGGGATGGTTACAATGAGCAGTTCTTC.

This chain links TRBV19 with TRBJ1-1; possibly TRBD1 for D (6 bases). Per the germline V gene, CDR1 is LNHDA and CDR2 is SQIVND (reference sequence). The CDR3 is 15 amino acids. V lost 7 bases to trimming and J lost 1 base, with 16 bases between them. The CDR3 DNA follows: TGTGCCAGTATTCAGGGGCCCGTCCAGAACACTGAAGCTTTCTTT. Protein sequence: CASIQGPVQNTEAFF.

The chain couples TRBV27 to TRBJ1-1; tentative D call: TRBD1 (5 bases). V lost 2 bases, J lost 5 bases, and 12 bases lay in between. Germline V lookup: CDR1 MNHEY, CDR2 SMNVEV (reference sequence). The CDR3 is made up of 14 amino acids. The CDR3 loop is CASSLGAAWTEAFF. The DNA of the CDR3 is TGTGCCAGCAGTTTAGGGGCAGCCTGGACTGAAGCTTTCTTT.

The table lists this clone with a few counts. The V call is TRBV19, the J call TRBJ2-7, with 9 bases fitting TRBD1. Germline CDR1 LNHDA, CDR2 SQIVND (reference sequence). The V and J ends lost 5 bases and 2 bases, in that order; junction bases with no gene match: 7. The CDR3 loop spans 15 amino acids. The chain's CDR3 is CASSWATGGAYEQYF. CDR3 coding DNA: TGTGCCAGTAGTTGGGCGACAGGGGGAGCCTACGAGCAGTACTTC.

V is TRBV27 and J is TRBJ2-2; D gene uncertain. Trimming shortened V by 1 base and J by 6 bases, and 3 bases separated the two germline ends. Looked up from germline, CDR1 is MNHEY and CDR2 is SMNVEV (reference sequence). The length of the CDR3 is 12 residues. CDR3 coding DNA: TGTGCCAGCAGTTTATTCCCCGGGGAGCTGTTTTTT. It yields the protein CASSLFPGELFF.

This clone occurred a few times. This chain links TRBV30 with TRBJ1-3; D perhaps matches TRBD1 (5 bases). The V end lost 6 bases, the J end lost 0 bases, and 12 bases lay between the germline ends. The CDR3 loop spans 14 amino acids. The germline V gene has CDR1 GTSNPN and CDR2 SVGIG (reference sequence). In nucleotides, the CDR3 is TGTGCCTGCCCGGGGCAGCACTCTGGAAACACCATATATTTT. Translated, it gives CACPGQHSGNTIYF.

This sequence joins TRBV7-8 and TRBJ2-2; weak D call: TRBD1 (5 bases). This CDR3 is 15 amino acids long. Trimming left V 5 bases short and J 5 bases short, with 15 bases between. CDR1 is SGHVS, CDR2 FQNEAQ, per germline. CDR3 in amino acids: CASSPPPTVTGELFF. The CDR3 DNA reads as TGTGCCAGCAGCCCCCCGCCGACAGTAACCGGGGAGCTGTTTTTT.

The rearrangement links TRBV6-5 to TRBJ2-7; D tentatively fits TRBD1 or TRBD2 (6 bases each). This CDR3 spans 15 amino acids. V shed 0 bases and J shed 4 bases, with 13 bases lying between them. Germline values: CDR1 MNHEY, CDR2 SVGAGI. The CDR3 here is CASSYSRGASYEQYF. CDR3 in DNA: TGTGCCAGCAGTTACTCGAGGGGGGCTTCGTACGAGCAGTACTTC.

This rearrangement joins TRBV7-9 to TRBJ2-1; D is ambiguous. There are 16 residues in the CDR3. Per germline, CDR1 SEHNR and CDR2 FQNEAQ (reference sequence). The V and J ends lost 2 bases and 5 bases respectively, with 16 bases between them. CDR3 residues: CASSLLVRSINNEQFF. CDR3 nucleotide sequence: TGTGCCAGCAGCTTATTAGTCAGGAGCATCAACAATGAGCAGTTCTTC.